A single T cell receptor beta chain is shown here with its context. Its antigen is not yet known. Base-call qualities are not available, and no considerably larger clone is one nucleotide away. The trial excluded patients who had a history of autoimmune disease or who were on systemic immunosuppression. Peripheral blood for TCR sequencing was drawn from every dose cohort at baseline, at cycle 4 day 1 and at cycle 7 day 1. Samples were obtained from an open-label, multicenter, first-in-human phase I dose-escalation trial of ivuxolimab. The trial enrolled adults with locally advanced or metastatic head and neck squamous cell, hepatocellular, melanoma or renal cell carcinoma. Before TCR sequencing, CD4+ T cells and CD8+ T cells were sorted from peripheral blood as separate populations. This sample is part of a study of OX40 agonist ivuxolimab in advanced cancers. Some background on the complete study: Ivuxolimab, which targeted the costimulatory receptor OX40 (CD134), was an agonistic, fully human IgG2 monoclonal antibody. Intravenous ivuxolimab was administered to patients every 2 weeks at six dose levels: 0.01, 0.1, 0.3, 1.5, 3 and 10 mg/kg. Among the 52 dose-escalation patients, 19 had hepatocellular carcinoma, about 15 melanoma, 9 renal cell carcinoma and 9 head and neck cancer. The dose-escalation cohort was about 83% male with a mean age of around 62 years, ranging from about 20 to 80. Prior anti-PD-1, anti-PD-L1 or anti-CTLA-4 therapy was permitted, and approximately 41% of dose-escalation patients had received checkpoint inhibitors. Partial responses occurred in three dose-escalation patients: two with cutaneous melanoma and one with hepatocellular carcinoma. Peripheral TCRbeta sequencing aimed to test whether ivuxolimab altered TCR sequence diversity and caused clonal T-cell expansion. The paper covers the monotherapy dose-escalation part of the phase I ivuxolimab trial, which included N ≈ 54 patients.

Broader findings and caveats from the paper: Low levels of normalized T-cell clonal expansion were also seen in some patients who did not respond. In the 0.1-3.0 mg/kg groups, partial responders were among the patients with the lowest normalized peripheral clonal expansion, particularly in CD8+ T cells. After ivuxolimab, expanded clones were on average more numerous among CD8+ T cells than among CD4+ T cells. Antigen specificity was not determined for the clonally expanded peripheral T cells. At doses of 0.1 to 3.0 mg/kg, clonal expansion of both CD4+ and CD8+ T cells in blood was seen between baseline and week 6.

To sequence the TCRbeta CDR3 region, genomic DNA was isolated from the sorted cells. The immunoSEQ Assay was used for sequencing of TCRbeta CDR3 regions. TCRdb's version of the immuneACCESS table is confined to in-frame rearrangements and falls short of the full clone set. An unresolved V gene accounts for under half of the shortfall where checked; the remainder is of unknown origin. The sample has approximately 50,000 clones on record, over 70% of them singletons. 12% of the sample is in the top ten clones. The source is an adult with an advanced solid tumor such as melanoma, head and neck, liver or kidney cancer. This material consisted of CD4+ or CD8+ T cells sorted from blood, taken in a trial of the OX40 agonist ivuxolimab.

CDR3 loop: CASSLSIAVANTGELFF. The bases are TGTGCCAGCAGTTTATCGATCGCGGTCGCCAACACCGGGGAGCTGTTTTTT. The chain uses TRBV27 and TRBJ2-2; confidence is insufficient to name the D gene. CDR3 length: 17 amino acids, cysteine to phenylalanine. Left in the record is the CDR3 DNA by itself, 51 bases read in frame from the first base. Based on the germline V gene (reference sequence), the CDR1 and CDR2 sequences are MNHEY and SMNVEV. V drops 0 bases and J drops 2 bases, leaving 13 bases in between.